One and the same sample provided the 14 T cell receptor beta chains below, sequenced in a study of beta chain features in type 1 diabetes. Isolated RNA was reverse transcribed in full, so expressed TCRB transcripts were sequenced. Data came from immunoSEQ multiplex PCR; TCRdb stores just in-frame clones and leaves some out. The data show fewer than 550,000 clones, about 10% seen once. The sample was naive CD4+ T cells from blood. Receptor source: a young woman in good health.

This clone was picked up a small number of times. The V gene is TRBV10-3, the J gene TRBJ2-1; 11 nucleotides agree with TRBD2. The V and J ends lost 0 bases and 7 bases, in that order; junction bases with no gene match: 11. CDR3 size: 18 residues. The germline V gene has CDR1 ENHRY and CDR2 SYGVKD. The CDR3 loop is CAISESTRTSGSRNEQFF. The CDR3 nucleotides read TGTGCCATCAGTGAGTCGACTCGAACTAGCGGGAGCAGAAATGAGCAGTTCTTC.

V and J are TRBV2 and TRBJ2-1; D may be TRBD2 (5 bases). The CDR3 extends over 14 amino acids. V was pared by 3 bases and J by 6 bases, with 12 bases between. Per the germline V gene, CDR1 is SNHLY and CDR2 is FYNNEI. CDR3 in DNA: TGTGCCAGCAGTGATGCGGCTAGCTTCAATGAGCAGTTCTTC. Protein sequence: CASSDAASFNEQFF.

This clone was seen only a few times. V and J are TRBV27 and TRBJ2-7; TRBD1 matches 8 bases. The CDR3 contains 13 residues. Germline CDR1 and CDR2: MNHEY and SMNVEV (reference sequence). The trim removed 6 bases at V and 5 bases at J, leaving 6 bases unmatched. As DNA, the CDR3 is TGTGCCAGCAGACGGACAGGGATGGACGAGCAGTACGTC. This sequence encodes CASRRTGMDEQYV.

This clone appeared a few times. The V gene is TRBV4-1, the J gene TRBJ2-1; 10 bases are shared with TRBD2. CDR1 and CDR2 from the germline V gene are MGHRA and YSYEKL. Losses at the gene ends were 5 bases for V and 6 bases for J; bases not matched to a gene: 7. This CDR3 comprises 15 residues. The CDR3 is CASSTRTSGSNEQFF. The CDR3 DNA reads TGCGCCAGCAGCACCCGGACTAGCGGCAGCAATGAGCAGTTCTTC.

This clone was observed a few times. This rearrangement joins TRBV11-3 to TRBJ2-2; D is possibly TRBD1 (6 bases). The germline V and J ends were trimmed by 5 bases and 7 bases, with 11 bases remaining between them. CDR1 and CDR2 (germline): SGHNT, YENEEA. CDR3 length: 13 residues. In nucleotides, the CDR3 is TGTGCCAGCAGCGCACAGGGAATCGGGGAGCTGTTTTTT. As protein: CASSAQGIGELFF.

J is TRBJ2-7 and V is TRBV7-9; no clear D. The V end was cut by 4 bases, the J end by 2 bases, with 6 bases between. Germline values: CDR1 SEHNR, CDR2 FQNEAQ (reference sequence). The CDR3 covers 12 residues. CDR3 residues: CASSSTPYEQYV. The CDR3 region has the DNA TGTGCCAGCAGCTCCACTCCCTACGAGCAGTACGTC.

For the CDR3, the DNA is TGTGCCAGCAGCCACAGGGAAACTAGGACCGGGGAGCTGTTTTTT. Translation: CASSHRETRTGELFF. This sequence joins TRBV14 and TRBJ2-2; D possibly uses TRBD1 or TRBD2 (5 bases each). The length of the CDR3 is 15 residues. Germline V gives CDR1 SGHDN, CDR2 FVKESK. The V end lost 3 bases, the J end lost 5 bases, and 13 bases lay between the germline ends.

Written as DNA, the CDR3 is TGCGCCAGCAGCCCAAGGACTATGGGCTCTGGGGCCAACGTCCTGACTTTC. Its protein product is CASSPRTMGSGANVLTF. The V call is TRBV4-3, the J call TRBJ2-6; D perhaps matches TRBD2 (6 bases). The CDR3 extends over 17 amino acids. Germline V gene sequence: CDR1 LGHNA, CDR2 YSLEER. V shed 4 bases and J shed 0 bases, with 13 bases lying between them.

This chain joins TRBV6-6 and TRBJ1-1; D possibly corresponds to TRBD1 (6 bases). The CDR3 consists of 12 residues. The V and J ends lost 2 bases and 6 bases respectively, with 7 bases between them. Germline V CDR1 and CDR2: MNHNY, SVGAGI (reference sequence). The CDR3 region is CASSYGQPEAFF. In DNA form, the CDR3 reads TGTGCCAGCAGTTACGGACAGCCTGAAGCTTTCTTT.

This clone was found a few times. V usage is TRBV9 and J usage is TRBJ2-2, with 9 nucleotides matching TRBD1. V gave up 4 bases and J gave up 4 bases; unmatched junction bases: 8. Per germline, CDR1 SGDLS and CDR2 YYNGEE. This CDR3 spans 16 amino acids. The CDR3 coding sequence is TGTGCCAGCAGCCGGGACAGGGTCCCGGCCACCGGGGAGCTGTTTTTT. Protein: CASSRDRVPATGELFF.

This clone was counted between two and nine times. The V call is TRBV9, the J call TRBJ2-7; 8 nucleotides line up with TRBD1. The V and J ends lost 4 bases and 3 bases, in that order; junction bases with no gene match: 6. CDR3 length: 14 amino acids. CDR1 is SGDLS and CDR2 is YYNGEE in the germline V gene. The CDR3 protein is CASSPTTGGYEQYF. CDR3 in DNA: TGTGCCAGCAGCCCAACAACAGGGGGCTACGAGCAGTACTTC. Filled out from reference TRBV9 and TRBJ2-7, the complete variable domain reads DSGVTQTPKHLITATGQRVTLRCSPRSGDLSVYWYQQSLDQGLQFLIQYYNGEERAKGNILERFSAQQFPDLHSELNLSSLELGDSALYFCASSPTTGGYEQYFGPGTRLTVT.

V and J are TRBV5-8 and TRBJ2-1; 7 nucleotides agree with TRBD2. The trim removed 6 bases at V and 10 bases at J, leaving 13 bases unmatched. Germline CDR1 SGHTS, CDR2 YDEGEE. This CDR3 contains 14 residues. The CDR3 DNA reads TGTGCCAGCACCTCGCAAGGGAGGGGCAGCGAGCAGTTCTTC. This sequence encodes CASTSQGRGSEQFF.

On this clone itself: A read error may produce the germline difference seen at one junction end. The rearrangement uses TRBV9 and TRBJ2-5; D gene ambiguous. Germline lookup yields CDR1 SGDLS and CDR2 YYNGEE. There are 9 residues in the CDR3. The CDR3 here is CASSVDGDF. CDR3 nucleotides: TGTGCCAGCAGCGTAGATGGGGACTTC.

V usage is TRBV29-1 and J usage is TRBJ2-1; D could derive from TRBD1 or TRBD2 (5 bases each). Looked up from germline, CDR1 is SQVTM and CDR2 is ANQGSEA. The CDR3 sequence is 13 residues long. Trimming left V 4 bases short and J 3 bases short, with 10 bases between. CDR3 sequence reads: CSVGGVLYNEQFF. In DNA, the CDR3 is TGCAGCGTTGGAGGGGTTCTCTACAATGAGCAGTTCTTC.